The rows below give T cell receptor beta chains drawn from one sample of a study of lymphopenia after photon versus proton radiotherapy. The assay was immunoSEQ multiplex PCR, and TCRdb's table has in-frame clones only and misses some. The repertoire consists of about 5,000 clones, with more than 70% occurring once and the leading ten covering about a sixth. The sample was peripheral blood, taken from a patient treated with photon-based radiotherapy. The receptors come from a young man with gastric cancer. Both conserved end residues are part of each CDR3. A D gene is named only where the DNA matches it firmly. Some rows mark clone size as missing; the rest say once, few, many or name a class of expanded clone.

16,TRBV2,TRBJ2-7,.,.,TGTGCCAGCAGGGAAAGGGTCGAATACATAAGTGACGAGCAGTACTTC,CASRERVEYISDEQYF
14,TRBV5-6,TRBJ2-4,.,.,TGTGCCAGCACCTACCGGGAAGCCAAAAACATTCAGTACTTC,CASTYREAKNIQYF
13,TRBV5-1,TRBJ1-1,.,few,TGCGCCAGCAATTTGGGTTTCGACACTGAAGCTTTCTTT,CASNLGFDTEAFF
13,TRBV29-1,TRBJ2-5,.,.,TGCAGCGTTCTAGGGGGGGCCCGGGAGACCCAGTACTTC,CSVLGGARETQYF
15,TRBV9,TRBJ2-2,TRBD2,.,TGTGCCAGCAGCGTAGACGGGGGGGCCACCGGGGAGCTGTTTTTT,CASSVDGGATGELFF
16,TRBV15,TRBJ2-3,.,.,TGTGCCACCAGCAGCCCGCTAAAGGGGGTCACAGATACGCAGTATTTT,CATSSPLKGVTDTQYF
22,TRBV12-5,TRBJ2-2,.,.,TGTGCTAGTGGTTTGGGGCAATCAGGTTTCGGTACAAGGGGTAGGAACACCGGGGAGCTGTTTTTT,CASGLGQSGFGTRGRNTGELFF
15,TRBV4-2,TRBJ2-7,.,.,TGTGCCAGCAGCCTAGACTCTGGACGTACCTACGAGCAGTACTTC,CASSLDSGRTYEQYF
12,TRBV18,TRBJ1-6,.,.,TGTGCCAGCTCACCACCCCAGCAACCCCTCCACTTT,CASSPPQQPLHF
16,TRBV27,TRBJ1-6,TRBD1,few,TGTGCCAGCAGTTTATCAGTCCCGGGACAGTATTCACCCCTCCACTTT,CASSLSVPGQYSPLHF
15,TRBV5-1,TRBJ2-7,.,.,TGCGCCAGCAGCCAAGTAGCGGACTTGTCCTACGAGCAGTACTTC,CASSQVADLSYEQYF
13,TRBV6-1,TRBJ1-2,.,.,TGTGCCACCCCGAATGGAGGGGGGGATGGCTACACCTTC,CATPNGGGDGYTF
14,TRBV6-4,TRBJ2-2,.,.,TGTGCCAGCAGCCAAGGACTACACACCGGGGAGCTGTTTTTT,CASSQGLHTGELFF
17,TRBV28,TRBJ2-4,TRBD2,.,TGTGCCAGCAGTCTGGCAGGACTAGCAGGAGCCAAAAACATTCAGTACTTC,CASSLAGLAGAKNIQYF
15,TRBV19,TRBJ2-1,TRBD1,once,TGTGCCAGTAGTGTCCGACAGGGTGCCTACAATGAGCAGTTCTTC,CASSVRQGAYNEQFF
12,TRBV15,TRBJ2-7,.,.,TGTGCCACCAGGGCGAGCTCCTACGAGCAGTACTTC,CATRASSYEQYF
13,TRBV25-1,TRBJ2-7,.,.,TGTGCCAGCAGTCCTGGCCAATTCTACGAGCAGTACTTC,CASSPGQFYEQYF
14,TRBV10-3,TRBJ1-5,.,.,TGTGCCATCAGTGAAATGGAGAGCAATCAGCCCCAGCATTTT,CAISEMESNQPQHF
14,TRBV7-2,TRBJ1-5,.,few,TGTGCCAGCAGCCCAGGGTATAGCAATCAGCCCCAGCATTTT,CASSPGYSNQPQHF
14,TRBV6-5,TRBJ2-2,.,.,TGTGCCAGCAGCCGTTTTTCCCCTGGCGGGGAGCTGTTTTTT,CASSRFSPGGELFF
14,TRBV10-3,TRBJ2-2,.,.,TGTGCCATCAGTGAGGAACTTTACACCGGGGAGCTGTTTTTT,CAISEELYTGELFF
15,TRBV11-1,TRBJ1-1,.,.,TGTGCCAGCAGCCTCGCAGGGTCCATGAACACTGAAGCTTTCTTT,CASSLAGSMNTEAFF
15,TRBV7-8,TRBJ1-2,.,.,TGTGCCAGCAGCTTCCAGCAAGCGGGGTACTATGGCTACACCTTC,CASSFQQAGYYGYTF
14,TRBV5-1,TRBJ2-7,.,.,TGCGCCAGCAGCTTCCAGGCAGGGCTAGAGAGGCAGTACTTC,CASSFQAGLERQYF
17,TRBV12-5,TRBJ2-6,.,.,TGTGCTAGTGGTGGCGGACAGCTGATATCTGGGGCCAACGTCCTGACTTTC,CASGGGQLISGANVLTF
14,TRBV6-5,TRBJ1-1,.,.,TGTGCCAGCAGTCTTCGGGCTGGGGGCACTGAAGCTTTCTTT,CASSLRAGGTEAFF
15,TRBV4-2,TRBJ2-7,TRBD1,.,TGTGCCAGCAGCTCCGCCGGGACAGCCGTATACGAGCAGTACTTC,CASSSAGTAVYEQYF
14,TRBV6-1,TRBJ1-4,.,.,TGTGCCAGCAGTGAGTGGGCAACTAATGAAAAACTGTTTTTT,CASSEWATNEKLFF
14,TRBV19,TRBJ1-5,TRBD1,.,TGTGCCAGTGACAGGGGGCATGACAATCAGCCCCAGCATTTT,CASDRGHDNQPQHF
14,TRBV11-2,TRBJ2-2,.,.,TGTGCCAGCAGCTTGGACGGTTACACCGGGGAGCTGTTTTTT,CASSLDGYTGELFF
16,TRBV5-4,TRBJ2-7,TRBD1,.,TGTGCCAGCAGCTCGAGGGCAGGGGGTGGCTCCTACGAGCAGTACTTC,CASSSRAGGGSYEQYF
17,TRBV18,TRBJ2-1,TRBD1,.,TGTGCCAGCTCACCCCCAGGGGGACAGGGGGCTGGCAATGAGCAGTTCTTC,CASSPPGGQGAGNEQFF
15,TRBV7-8,TRBJ1-5,.,.,TGTGCCAGCAGCTTAGCGTGGGGGAGTAGAGAGCCCCAGCATTTT,CASSLAWGSREPQHF
16,TRBV18,TRBJ2-7,TRBD2,.,TGTGCCAGCTCACCAGCTAGCGGGGGTGCTCCAGGCGAGCAGTACTTC,CASSPASGGAPGEQYF
17,TRBV7-9,TRBJ2-3,.,.,TGTGCCAGCAGCTTAGCAGATGCAGGGGAGGTCACAGATACGCAGTATTTT,CASSLADAGEVTDTQYF
15,TRBV11-2,TRBJ2-1,.,.,TGTGCCAGCACCCGAGAGCGGGCCGCCTACAATGAGCAGTTCTTC,CASTRERAAYNEQFF
15,TRBV11-2,TRBJ2-7,TRBD2,.,TGTGCCAGCAGCTTAGAGGTGACTAGCGTTTACGAGCAGTACTTC,CASSLEVTSVYEQYF
15,TRBV5-1,TRBJ2-1,TRBD2,.,TGCGCCAGCAGCTTGGGACTAGCCGGAAGGGGTGAGCAGTTCTTC,CASSLGLAGRGEQFF
12,TRBV9,TRBJ2-3,.,.,TGTGCCAGCAGCGTAGGTGAGGATACGCAGTATTTT,CASSVGEDTQYF
15,TRBV7-6,TRBJ2-2,TRBD1,.,TGTGCCAGCAGCGTAGGACAGGGGAACACCGGGGAGCTGTTTTTT,CASSVGQGNTGELFF
19,TRBV5-1,TRBJ2-1,TRBD2,.,TGCGCCAGCAGCTTGTCGGGGACTAGCGGGTCTCACTCCTACAATGAGCAGTTCTTC,CASSLSGTSGSHSYNEQFF
15,TRBV7-9,TRBJ2-1,TRBD2,.,TGTGCCAGCAGCTTAGAGCGGGGGGCATACAATGAGCAGTTCTTC,CASSLERGAYNEQFF
17,TRBV18,TRBJ2-1,.,.,TGTGCCAGCTCACCAATTAGAGGTTCGAGCTCCTACAATGAGCAGTTCTTC,CASSPIRGSSSYNEQFF
16,TRBV15,TRBJ1-1,.,.,TGTGCCACCAGCAGTCTAGGGGCAGGGACTCCGTTGCGAGCTTTCTTT,CATSSLGAGTPLRAFF
19,TRBV5-1,TRBJ2-7,TRBD2,.,TGCGCCAGCACCCCAAGGGACACCCGAACTCCCGGGACTAGTTCCGAGCAGTACTTC,CASTPRDTRTPGTSSEQYF
15,TRBV2,TRBJ2-7,TRBD1,once,TGTGCCAGCAGGGGGACAGGACCCTCCCCCTACGAGCAGTACTTC,CASRGTGPSPYEQYF
13,TRBV10-1,TRBJ2-2,.,.,TGCGCCAGCTCCTCAGGGGAAATCGGGGAGCTGTTTTTT,CASSSGEIGELFF
14,TRBV6-1,TRBJ1-1,.,.,TGTGCCAGCAGTCCCCGCGGGGTCGCCAGTGAAGCTTTCTTT,CASSPRGVASEAFF
16,TRBV19,TRBJ1-4,.,.,TGTGCCAGTAGTAGTCGACAGATCCTAACTAATGAAAAACTGTTTTTT,CASSSRQILTNEKLFF
16,TRBV11-2,TRBJ2-6,TRBD1,.,TGTGCCAGCAGCTTAGGACAGGGGGCTGGGGCCAACGTCCTGACTTTC,CASSLGQGAGANVLTF
14,TRBV18,TRBJ1-2,TRBD1,.,TGTGCCAGCTCACCGACTCCCAGGGGGAATGGCTACACCTTC,CASSPTPRGNGYTF
15,TRBV5-1,TRBJ1-5,TRBD1,.,TGCGCCAGCAGCCTTCAGGGGGGGAGCAATCAGCCCCAGCATTTT,CASSLQGGSNQPQHF
15,TRBV4-2,TRBJ2-5,.,.,TGTGCCAGCAGCCAAGATACGGGGGATCAAGAGACCCAGTACTTC,CASSQDTGDQETQYF
14,TRBV27,TRBJ2-2,.,.,TGTGCCAGCAGTTCACAACTGAACACCGGGGAGCTGTTTTTT,CASSSQLNTGELFF